This is a list of T cell receptor beta chains from one sample in a study of blood T cell repertoires in COVID-19. Assay used: immunoSEQ multiplex PCR; TCRdb lists only in-frame clones, some missing. The sample yields 150,000 to 200,000 clones, roughly 84% seen once. Sequenced material: PBMCs or T cells enriched from blood (not recorded which). These receptors all come from an older woman who had recovered from COVID-19. Each CDR3 is given with its conserved first and last residue. A D gene is named only where the DNA matches it firmly. Size is stated for part of the rows, as once, few or many counts, or as a class when the clone is expanded.

TRBJ2-7 | . | TRBV19 | . | TGTGCCAGTAGTGCGTACTATGGAGCGGTTGAGCAGTACTTC | CASSAYYGAVEQYF
TRBJ1-5 | . | TRBV28 | once | TGTGCCAGCAGGGGACTCTCCTGGGGCAATCAGCCCCAGCATTTT | CASRGLSWGNQPQHF
TRBJ2-7 | TRBD1 | TRBV29-1 | few | TGCAGCGTTACACTTACCGGGACAGGGGGCAACGAGCAGTACTTC | CSVTLTGTGGNEQYF
TRBJ2-3 | . | TRBV3-1/TRBV3-2 | once | TGTGCCAGCAGCCAAGTATCTACAGACCCTTGGCCAGATACGCAGTATTTT | CASSQVSTDPWPDTQYF
TRBJ1-1 | . | TRBV6-5 | once | TGTGCCAGCAGTTACTCCGACAGTACTGAAGCTTTCTTT | CASSYSDSTEAFF
TRBJ1-6 | . | TRBV7-2 | . | TGTGCCAGCAGCTTAGGCCTTGCTAGCAGGTCACCCCTCCACTTT | CASSLGLASRSPLHF
TRBJ1-1 | . | TRBV10-3 | . | TGTGCCATCAGTACAGGGTTGAACACTGAAGCTTTCTTT | CAISTGLNTEAFF
TRBJ2-4 | TRBD2 | TRBV10-3 | once | TGTGCCATCAGTCCCCGGGGAGGGACTGACGGCCAAGACATTCAGTACTTC | CAISPRGGTDGQDIQYF
TRBJ1-5 | . | TRBV7-9 | once | TGTGCCGCCCAGGATGGCAATCAGCCCCAGCATTTT | CAAQDGNQPQHF
TRBJ1-5 | . | TRBV29-1 | . | TGCAGCGTTGCGGGGGGAGGGTATAATCAGCCCCAGCATTTT | CSVAGGGYNQPQHF
TRBJ2-7 | TRBD1 | TRBV19 | . | TGTGCCAGTAGTGCAACCGGGACAGCCTACGAGCAGTACTTC | CASSATGTAYEQYF
TRBJ2-5 | TRBD2 | TRBV5-1 | . | TGCGCCAGCAGCTTGGAGGGCGGGGGGGCCGCGGAGACCCAGTACTTC | CASSLEGGGAAETQYF
TRBJ1-2 | . | TRBV21-1 | . | TGTGCCAGCAGCAAAGTAATGGGGACAGTCGTACAAGGGAACTATGGCTACACCTTC | CASSKVMGTVVQGNYGYTF
TRBJ2-1 | TRBD1 | TRBV24-1 | . | TGTGCCACCAGACCGACAGGGCCCTACAATGAGCAGTTCTTC | CATRPTGPYNEQFF
TRBJ1-2 | . | TRBV4-1 | . | TGCGCCAGCAGCTTCAACGGCGGGAACGGCTACACCTTC | CASSFNGGNGYTF
TRBJ1-1 | . | TRBV28 | . | TGTGCCAGCAGCCCCCCCCATCCTGAAGCTTTCTTT | CASSPPHPEAFF
TRBJ2-1 | . | TRBV19 | . | TGTGCCAGTAGTATAGCACCGAGGTTCGAGCAGTTCTTC | CASSIAPRFEQFF
TRBJ1-1 | TRBD1 | TRBV6-5 | . | TGTGCCAGCGGAGCCGACAGGGTGGCGGAAGCTTTCTTT | CASGADRVAEAFF
TRBJ2-5 | TRBD1 | TRBV20-1 | . | TGCAGTGCTAGTAGTGACAGGGGGTTGGAGACCCAGTACTTC | CSASSDRGLETQYF
TRBJ1-5 | TRBD1 | TRBV15 | . | TGTGCCACCAGCAGAGATCTGGCAGGGGGGCAGCCCCAGCATTTT | CATSRDLAGGQPQHF
TRBJ1-4 | TRBD1 | TRBV11-2 | . | TGTGCCAGCAGCCTGACAGGGGGCAATAATGAAAAACTGTTTTTT | CASSLTGGNNEKLFF
TRBJ1-1 | . | TRBV20-1 | . | TGCAGCCCGACAGACACTGAAGCTTTCTTT | CSPTDTEAFF